This T cell receptor (beta chain) was retrieved from a study of vaccination and CD4 T cells after COVID-19. Stated treatment: roughly 11-day PBMC culture with coronavirus spike peptide pools or control peptides (ViraFEST assay). Study-wide findings and caveats: The rise in median SARS-CoV-2-reactive clonotypes, from approximately 23 to 38, was not significant.

This clonotype came up once. Antigen specificity is unknown. The assay that was used to sequence DNA from cultured CD4+ T cells was the Oncomine TCR Beta short-read assay. TCRdb used MiXCR to reprocess the PCR reads, holding one entry per CDR3 protein. The sample yields fewer than 15,000 distinct CDR3 sequences, roughly 30% seen once. This receptor was identified in a human donor who had recovered from COVID-19. This specimen was CD4+ T cells from blood, cultured in vitro, taken after SARS-CoV-2 vaccination.

Here the CDR3 reads CASSEHVWTSALGTDTQYF. CDR3 nucleotides: TGTGCCAGCAGTGAACATGTGTGGACTAGCGCCCTCGGCACAGATACGCAGTATTTT. V gene TRBV6-1 combines with J gene TRBJ2-3; 9 positions agree with TRBD2. Germline CDR1 is MNHNS and CDR2 is SASEGT. The CDR3 extends over 19 amino acids. The junction had 13 bases not matched to a gene; V was cut back by 2 bases and J by 1 base.